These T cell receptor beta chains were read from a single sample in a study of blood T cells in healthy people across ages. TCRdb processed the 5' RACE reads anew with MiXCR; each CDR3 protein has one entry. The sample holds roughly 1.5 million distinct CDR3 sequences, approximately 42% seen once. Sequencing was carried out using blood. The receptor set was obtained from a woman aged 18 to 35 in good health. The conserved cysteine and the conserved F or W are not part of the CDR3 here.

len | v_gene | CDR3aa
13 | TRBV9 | ASSVAARGYNEQF
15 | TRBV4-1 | ASSQDDTGGNQETQY
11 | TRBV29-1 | SVEGAGFGEQF
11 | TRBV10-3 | AIGTSGSYEQF
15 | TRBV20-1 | SARKLLAGADQETQY
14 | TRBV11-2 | ASSLVPGQGLRTQY
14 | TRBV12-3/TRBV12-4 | ASSALGGGADYGYT
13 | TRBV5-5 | ASSARTSGTDTQY
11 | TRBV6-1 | ASRFPTTDTQY
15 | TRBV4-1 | ASSQDGRFLQGYEQY
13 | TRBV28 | ASSSLGTGAYEQF
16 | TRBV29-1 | SVEDLRYSGQGSDEQF
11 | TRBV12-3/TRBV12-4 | ASSVGYNQPQH
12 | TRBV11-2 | ASSSGQGYETQY
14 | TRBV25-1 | ASSEVGWSSGNTIY
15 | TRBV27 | ASSLGRIGGLGETQY
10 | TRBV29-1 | SVETGVEGLF
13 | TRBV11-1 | ASSFLDRQRGGYT
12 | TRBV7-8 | ASSLALAGGFGY
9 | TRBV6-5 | ASKSGNEQY
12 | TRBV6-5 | ASSYSRLNYGYT
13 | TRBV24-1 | ATADRLADTDTQY
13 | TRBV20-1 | SARGGLSYNSPLH
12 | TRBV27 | ASSLKHIGYGYT
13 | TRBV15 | ATSRGQASYNEQY
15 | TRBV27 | ASSPLTSGRASYEQY
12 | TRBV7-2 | ASSLTTNTGELF
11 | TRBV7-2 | ASSLGGLEEQY
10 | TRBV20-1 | SAGQGGDEQY
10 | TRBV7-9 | ASSRGTDEQF
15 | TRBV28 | ASTPQGTRVLTDTQY
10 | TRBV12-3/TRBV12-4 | ASSFSVTEAF
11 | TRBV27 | ASETGQGYGYT
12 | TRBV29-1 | SVVASGATYEQY
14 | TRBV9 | ASSPVWDPGNYGYT
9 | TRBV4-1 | ASSQETEAF
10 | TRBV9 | ASSPRHGEAF
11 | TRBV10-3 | AIRDGFNEKLF
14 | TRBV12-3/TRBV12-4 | ASSFLAGGPPGELF
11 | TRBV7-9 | ASSFRPWNEQF
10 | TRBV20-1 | SAPTGGCGYT
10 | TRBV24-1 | ATTGGIYEQY
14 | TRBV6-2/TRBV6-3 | ASSLAGGLSTDTQY
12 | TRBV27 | ASRGLWTEETQY
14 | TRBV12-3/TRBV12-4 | ASSPWYGGQGDGYT
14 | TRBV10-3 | AISENDRVSNQPQH
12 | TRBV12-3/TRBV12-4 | ASRLRGVNTEAF
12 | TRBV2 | ASSEQARENEQY